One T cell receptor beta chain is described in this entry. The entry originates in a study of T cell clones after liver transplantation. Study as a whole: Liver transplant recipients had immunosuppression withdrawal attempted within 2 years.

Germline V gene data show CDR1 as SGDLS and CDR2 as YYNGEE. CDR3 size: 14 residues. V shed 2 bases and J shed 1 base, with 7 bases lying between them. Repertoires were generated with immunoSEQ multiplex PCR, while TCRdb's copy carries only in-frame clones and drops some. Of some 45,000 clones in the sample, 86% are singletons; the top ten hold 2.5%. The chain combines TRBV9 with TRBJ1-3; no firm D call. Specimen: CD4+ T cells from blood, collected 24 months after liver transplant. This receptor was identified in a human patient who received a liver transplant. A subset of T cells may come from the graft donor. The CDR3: CASSVPGSGNTIYF. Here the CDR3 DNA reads TGTGCCAGCAGCGTCCCTGGGTCTGGAAACACCATATATTTT.